Shown below are 24 T cell receptor beta chains from a single sample sequenced in a study of human T cells and chemical hapten exposure. Time point indicated: pre-sensitization, week 0. The treatment was: therapeutic diphenylcyclopropenone sensitization with weekly scalp DPC. TCRdb recomputed calls from the RACE reads with MiXCR, one row per CDR3 protein. The sample includes 80,000 to 95,000 distinct CDR3 sequences, around 10% of them seen just once. The sequencing used whole blood, collected in connection with sensitization to the hapten diphenylcyclopropenone (DPC). The receptors come from a woman aged 40 to 49 with alopecia areata. Some clones in this sample may be carry-over from other donors' samples.

This clonotype was counted at least ten times. This chain uses TRBV2 with TRBJ2-7, with unresolved D. CDR1 SNHLY and CDR2 FYNNEI come from the germline V gene. The CDR3 contains 11 residues. V shed 9 bases and J shed 4 bases, with 10 bases lying between them. The CDR3, as DNA: TGTGCCAGTTCAAGTGGGTACGAGCAGTACTTC. As protein: CASSSGYEQYF. Together with reference TRBV2 and TRBJ2-7, the CDR3 gives the full variable domain: EPEVTQTPSHQVTQMGQEVILRCVPISNHLYFYWYRQILGQKVEFLVSFYNNEISEKSEIFDDQFSVERPDGSNFTLKIRSTKLEDSAMYFCASSSGYEQYFGPGTRLTVT.

This clonotype was observed a few times. The gene calls are TRBV7-9 and TRBJ2-1; D call uncertain. V shed 2 bases and J shed 5 bases, with 7 bases lying between them. The length of the CDR3 is 13 residues. Looked up from germline, CDR1 is SEHNR and CDR2 is FQNEAQ (reference sequence). CDR3 in amino acids: CASSLNRNNEQFF. The CDR3 region has the DNA TGTGCCAGCAGCTTAAACAGAAACAATGAGCAGTTCTTC. The variable domain in full, with the rest retrieved from reference TRBV7-9 and TRBJ2-1, is DTGVSQNPRHKITKRGQNVTFRCDPISEHNRLYWYRQTLGQGPEFLTYFQNEAQLEKSRLLSDRFSAERPKGSFSTLEIQRTEQGDSAMYLCASSLNRNNEQFFGPGTRLTVL.

This clonotype was detected only once. The CDR3 here is CAISELRTGGDNYGYTF. CDR3 coding DNA: TGTGCCATCAGTGAGCTCAGGACAGGGGGAGATAACTATGGCTACACCTTC. The genes are TRBV10-3 and TRBJ1-2; 10 positions agree with TRBD1. V lost 2 bases to trimming and J lost 1 base; unmatched junction nucleotides: 7. The CDR3 spans 17 residues. Germline CDR1 ENHRY, CDR2 SYGVKD.

This clonotype was observed many times. CDR3 nucleotide sequence: TGTGCCAGCAGTTATGTTGCCGAGCAGTACTTC. Residues: CASSYVAEQYF. The chain uses TRBV6-2 or TRBV6-3 and TRBJ2-7, with D unresolved. CDR1 and CDR2 from the germline V gene are MNHEY and SVGEGT. V lost 3 bases and J 6 bases, leaving 6 bases between the germline ends. CDR3 length equals 11 residues.

This clonotype was counted at least ten times. This rearrangement joins TRBV12-3 or TRBV12-4 to TRBJ1-1; TRBD1 matches at 10 bases. This CDR3 comprises 14 residues. The V segment lost 1 base and the J segment 5 bases; nucleotides outside the gene matches: 1. The CDR3 region has the DNA TGTGCCAGCAGTTTAGGACAGGGGGCAACTGAAGCTTTCTTT. Amino acid sequence: CASSLGQGATEAFF.

The table lists this clonotype with many counts. The CDR3 sequence: CASSPPGPTTNEKLFF. CDR3 nucleotides: TGTGCCAGCAGTCCCCCGGGCCCAACAACTAATGAAAAACTGTTTTTT. The chain uses TRBV28 and TRBJ1-4; D remains unclear. The V gene's germline CDR1 is MDHEN and CDR2 SYDVKM. Between the trimmed V and J ends, which lost 5 bases and 0 bases, there was a span of 13 bases. The CDR3 extends over 16 amino acids.

This clonotype appeared a few times. V usage is TRBV4-2 and J usage is TRBJ1-2; 7 bases are shared with TRBD1. Trimming removed 4 bases from V and 2 bases from J; junction bases left unmatched: 10. Germline CDR1 and CDR2: LGHNA and YNFKEQ. CDR3 length: 16 amino acids. CDR3: CASSPNTRDRNYGYTF. CDR3 nucleotides: TGTGCCAGCAGCCCCAATACCCGGGACAGAAACTATGGCTACACCTTC.

V is TRBV9 and J is TRBJ2-3; 10 nucleotides align to TRBD2. Germline loops: CDR1 SGDLS, CDR2 YYNGEE. Losses at the gene ends were 3 bases for V and 2 bases for J; bases not matched to a gene: 9. The CDR3 loop spans 17 amino acids. DNA for the CDR3: TGTGCCAGCAGCGGAGGGATTAGCGGGGGGCCCACAGATACGCAGTATTTT. Encoded protein: CASSGGISGGPTDTQYF.

This clonotype was picked up many times. The CDR3 DNA reads TGTGCCAGCAGCTTTGGGACAGGCAACATCCTGGAGCAGTACTTC. This translates into CASSFGTGNILEQYF. V is TRBV13 and J is TRBJ2-7; TRBD1 matches 8 bases. V was clipped by 3 bases and J by 7 bases; unmatched bases: 11. Germline assignment: CDR1 PRHDT and CDR2 FYEKMQ (reference sequence). CDR3 length: 15 residues.

This clonotype was recorded at least ten times. The V gene is TRBV7-6, the J gene TRBJ1-1, with TRBD1 as a possible D gene (6 bases). CDR1 is SGHVS and CDR2 is FNYEAQ in the germline V gene. This CDR3 is built from 12 residues. Trimming shortened V by 5 bases and J by 5 bases, and 9 bases separated the two germline ends. The CDR3 nucleotides are TGTGCCAGCAGCAACAGGGAAACTGAAGCTTTCTTT. Its translation is CASSNRETEAFF.

This chain uses TRBV5-4 with TRBJ2-1; 9 bases fit TRBD2. The CDR3 runs 15 residues. With 5 bases clipped from V and 3 bases from J, the junction kept 6 bases outside the gene matches. Looked up from germline, CDR1 is SGHNT and CDR2 is YYREEE (reference sequence). The CDR3 loop reads CASRPGTSIYNEQFF. DNA of the CDR3: TGTGCCAGCAGACCCGGGACTAGCATCTACAATGAGCAGTTCTTC.

This clonotype was detected only a few times. The rearrangement uses TRBV25-1 and TRBJ2-7; D is possibly TRBD1 (7 bases). V was trimmed by 3 bases and J by 2 bases, leaving 14 bases between them. The CDR3 spans 15 residues. Germline V gene lookup returns CDR1 MGHDK and CDR2 SYGVNS. The CDR3 DNA follows: TGTGCCAGCAGTGACCTCCTCAGGGGGGCCTACGAGCAGTACTTC. Amino acid sequence: CASSDLLRGAYEQYF.

The rearrangement links TRBV5-4 to TRBJ2-3; D unclear. Germline V gene data show CDR1 as SGHNT and CDR2 as YYREEE (reference sequence). V shed 1 base and J shed 0 bases, with 9 bases lying between them. CDR3 length: 15 residues. CDR3 nucleotides: TGTGCCAGCAGCTTGTGGGGTAGGAGCACAGATACGCAGTATTTT. The encoded protein is CASSLWGRSTDTQYF.

This clonotype was seen a handful of times. The rearrangement joins TRBV7-2 to TRBJ1-3; 10 nucleotides align to TRBD1. Germline V gene lookup returns CDR1 SGHTA and CDR2 FQGNSA. The CDR3 has 19 amino acids. V was pared by 4 bases and J by 4 bases, with 16 bases of the junction left unmatched. CDR3 loop: CASSSVGWTGGRTGNTIYF. CDR3 in DNA: TGTGCCAGCAGCTCCGTAGGCTGGACAGGGGGGAGAACAGGAAACACCATATATTTT.

CDR3 bases: TGTGCCAGCAGCCCCCCACCCTCCGGGACGCACCGTGGAGAGACCCAGTACTTC. Translating gives CASSPPPSGTHRGETQYF. The V call is TRBV7-6, the J call TRBJ2-5; D could derive from TRBD1 or TRBD2 (5 bases each). The CDR3 covers 18 residues. The V and J ends lost 5 bases and 4 bases respectively, with 26 bases between them. The germline V gene has CDR1 SGHVS and CDR2 FNYEAQ.

There are many counts of this clonotype. The chain links TRBV28 to TRBJ1-2; D is perhaps TRBD1 (5 bases). This CDR3 region has 17 residues. With 1 base removed from V and 8 bases from J, the gap between germline ends came to 23 bases. CDR1 is MDHEN and CDR2 is SYDVKM in the germline V gene. In nucleotides, the CDR3 is TGTGCCAGCAGTTTATCCCTCATGGGGGGGGACCTTAAAGGCTACACCTTC. The encoded protein is CASSLSLMGGDLKGYTF.

The chain employs TRBV15 and TRBJ2-6; possible D gene TRBD2, 6 bases. Looked up from germline, CDR1 is LNHNV and CDR2 is YYDKDF (reference sequence). Trimming cost V 1 base and J 0 bases, with 13 bases left between them. The CDR3 covers 18 residues. This CDR3 reads CATSRGGTRLSGANVLTF. The CDR3 DNA reads as TGTGCCACCAGCAGAGGGGGGACTCGGCTCTCTGGGGCCAACGTCCTGACTTTC.

Ten or more counts support this clonotype. The CDR3, as DNA: TGTGCCAGCAGGGGTCCCCGCACAGATACGCAGTATTTT. Protein sequence: CASRGPRTDTQYF. The J gene is TRBJ2-3, the V gene TRBV12-3 or TRBV12-4; D is uncertain. Trimming took off 6 bases at V and 1 base at J, with 8 bases between the two ends. The CDR3 sequence is 13 residues long.

This clonotype has at least ten counts. V usage is TRBV5-4 and J usage is TRBJ2-3; the D gene is possibly TRBD1 (5 bases). From germline, CDR1 is SGHNT and CDR2 YYREEE (reference sequence). The ends were cut back, 3 bases at V and 4 bases at J, with 12 bases in the middle. The CDR3 sequence is 14 residues long. CDR3 DNA: TGTGCCAGCAGCTGGGCCAGGGCCCCAGATACGCAGTATTTT. It encodes CASSWARAPDTQYF.

A note on this clonotype: The CDR3 does not close with the conserved phenylalanine or tryptophan, likely indicating a read error. This chain connects TRBV7-9 to TRBJ2-1; possible D gene TRBD1, 5 bases. The CDR3 is 16 residues long. V was trimmed by 3 bases and J by 6 bases, leaving 18 bases between them. In germline, CDR1 is SEHNR, CDR2 FQNEAQ (reference sequence). CDR3 in DNA: TGTGCCAGCAGCTTTCATATGGGGCCTAAATCCAATGAGCAGTTCTAC. Protein: CASSFHMGPKSNEQFY.

The chain uses TRBV20-1 and TRBJ2-7; D call uncertain. CDR1 is DFQATT and CDR2 is SNEGSKA in the germline V gene (reference sequence). This CDR3 has 12 amino acids. The V and J ends lost 6 bases and 3 bases respectively, with 12 bases between them. Here the CDR3 DNA reads TGCAGTGCGAAGGACCAGTACTACGAGCAGTACTTC. Its protein is CSAKDQYYEQYF.

This clonotype was seen repeatedly, ten times or more. The chain combines TRBV5-4 with TRBJ1-4, with D uncertain. The CDR3 runs 17 residues. Germline V gives CDR1 SGHNT, CDR2 YYREEE (reference sequence). Trimming stripped 0 bases from V and 8 bases from J, with 20 bases between. In DNA, the CDR3 is TGTGCCAGCAGCTTGGTGCCCTTCGAGGGATTAGACGAAAAACTGTTTTTT. Translating gives CASSLVPFEGLDEKLFF.

The chain employs TRBV12-3 or TRBV12-4 and TRBJ1-1; possible D gene TRBD1, 5 bases. The CDR3 covers 15 residues. With 6 bases removed from V and 6 bases from J, the gap between germline ends came to 20 bases. Here the CDR3 reads CASSPAGGFSSEAFF. The CDR3 DNA sequence: TGTGCCAGCAGCCCGGCCGGGGGGTTCTCCTCTGAAGCTTTCTTT.

This clonotype was found many times. J is TRBJ2-5 and V is TRBV12-5; D uncertain. With 6 bases removed from V and 8 bases from J, the gap between germline ends came to 4 bases. Germline loops: CDR1 LGHNT, CDR2 FRNRAP. The CDR3 is 9 amino acids. The DNA of the CDR3 is TGTGCTAGTGGGGCCACCCAGTACTTC. It translates to CASGATQYF.